There are many counts of the clone carrying this T cell receptor beta chain. A second 7 to 11 cycle PCR used barcoded and J-beta primers. TCRdb re-analysed the 5' RACE reads in MiXCR, keeping a single row per CDR3 protein. The sample consists of hundreds of thousands of distinct CDR3 sequences, roughly three fifths of them appearing once. The data are from a study of blood T cells in healthy people across ages. What was sequenced was blood. This sequence was found in a man between 60 and 70 years old in good health.

In nucleotides, the CDR3 is TGCGCCAGCAGCCAAGATTGGCCCCACAATCAGCCCCAGCATTTT. The encoded protein is CASSQDWPHNQPQHF. This chain connects TRBV4-1 to TRBJ1-5; D is undetermined. The germline V gene encodes CDR1 MGHRA and CDR2 YSYEKL. The CDR3 length is 15 residues. Trimming removed 0 bases from V and 3 bases from J, with 9 bases in between.